The source of this TCR beta chain is a study of early T cells in non-severe SARS-CoV-2 infection. V was shortened by 1 base and J by 7 bases, with 9 bases between the two germline ends. The germline CDR1 and CDR2 sequences are SNHLY and FYNNEI. This CDR3 contains 13 residues. Using its own MiXCR run on the 5' RACE reads, TCRdb lists one record per CDR3 protein. The sample gives around 82,000 distinct CDR3 sequences, about 15% of which show up once; about 0.58% is in the top ten. This clonotype has just a few counts. This sequence was found in an adult who was a healthcare worker with PCR-confirmed SARS-CoV-2 infection or an uninfected control (not recorded which). Sequencing was carried out using whole blood. The chain joins TRBV2 to TRBJ2-3, with D possibly called TRBD1 or TRBD2 (5 bases each). CDR3 DNA: TGTGCCAGCAGTGAAGAAGCGGACAATACGCAGTATTTT. Translated, it gives CASSEEADNTQYF.